This is a list of T cell receptor beta chains from one sample in a study of cytomegalovirus exposure and HLA in healthy donors. Some clones are missing from TCRdb's copy, which holds only in-frame ones; the method was immunoSEQ multiplex PCR. Altogether 140,000 to 150,000 clones are present, 75% being singletons, with the ten largest covering about 6.5%. What was sequenced was PBMCs. Every receptor here comes from a man aged 25 to 45 in good health and CMV-seronegative. CDR3s include the opening cysteine and the closing phenylalanine or tryptophan. A D gene is named only where the DNA matches it firmly. Expanded clones are given a class, and other clones once, few, many or no size at all.

clone size	D gene	J gene	V gene	CDR3 protein	CDR3 DNA
NA	TRBD2	TRBJ2-3	TRBV6-5	CASTLAGTDTQYF	TGTGCCAGCACTCTAGCGGGTACAGATACGCAGTATTTT
NA	NA	TRBJ1-1	TRBV6-1	CASSLDSPLGEAFF	TGTGCCAGCAGCCTGGACAGCCCCCTCGGTGAAGCTTTCTTT
few	TRBD2	TRBJ2-7	TRBV7-9	CASSSALGRELYEQYF	TGTGCCAGCAGCTCCGCATTAGGGCGGGAGCTGTACGAGCAGTACTTC
few	NA	TRBJ1-2	TRBV5-1	CASSPTDNYGYTF	TGCGCCAGCAGCCCGACAGATAACTATGGCTACACCTTC
once	NA	TRBJ1-1	TRBV28	CASRRNTEAFF	TGTGCCAGCAGGAGGAACACTGAAGCTTTCTTT
NA	NA	TRBJ2-3	TRBV2	CASSKFGQGLTDTQYF	TGTGCCAGCAGTAAATTCGGGCAGGGGCTGACAGATACGCAGTATTTT
NA	NA	TRBJ2-7	TRBV2	CALSAQQGSEQYF	TGTGCCCTCTCCGCCCAACAGGGCAGCGAGCAGTACTTC
NA	TRBD1	TRBJ1-4	TRBV5-4	CASSLGGQGNEKLFF	TGTGCCAGCAGCTTGGGAGGACAGGGAAATGAAAAACTGTTTTTT
NA	NA	TRBJ2-7	TRBV28	CASSVSGLLTYEQYF	TGTGCCAGCAGTGTTAGCGGCCTACTTACCTACGAGCAGTACTTC
NA	NA	TRBJ2-1	TRBV7-6	CASSLDEGWDEQFF	TGTGCCAGCAGCTTAGACGAGGGTTGGGATGAGCAGTTCTTC
few	NA	TRBJ1-1	TRBV30	CAWRTYRYTEAFF	TGTGCCTGGAGGACTTACAGGTACACTGAAGCTTTCTTT
once	NA	TRBJ2-3	TRBV29-1	CSVEGQSDTQYF	TGCAGCGTTGAGGGCCAATCCGATACGCAATATTTT
NA	TRBD2	TRBJ2-5	TRBV7-6	CASSLPSGGGETQYF	TGTGCCAGCAGCCTTCCTAGCGGGGGAGGGGAGACCCAGTACTTC
NA	NA	TRBJ1-5	TRBV19	CASRGGVSNQPQHF	TGTGCCAGTAGGGGGGGGGTCTCGAATCAGCCCCAGCATTTT
NA	TRBD2	TRBJ2-7	TRBV29-1	CSVELRTSGSFYEQYF	TGCAGCGTCGAACTAAGGACTAGCGGGAGTTTCTACGAGCAGTACTTC
NA	TRBD2	TRBJ2-1	TRBV28	CASSPSGAFVYNEQFF	TGTGCCAGCAGTCCTAGCGGGGCCTTTGTATACAATGAGCAGTTCTTC
NA	TRBD1	TRBJ1-2	TRBV19	CASSNRGLGYTF	TGTGCCAGTAGTAACAGGGGGCTAGGCTACACCTTC
once	NA	TRBJ1-2	TRBV6-1	CASSESMGYYGYTF	TGTGCCAGCAGTGAAAGCATGGGCTACTATGGCTACACCTTC
NA	NA	TRBJ2-6	TRBV6-1	CASSETLGGANVLTF	TGTGCCAGCAGTGAAACCCTAGGCGGGGCCAACGTCCTGACTTTC